This T cell receptor (beta chain) was found in a study of T cells after yellow fever vaccination. This clonotype was observed at least ten times. Its antigen is undetermined. Between the trimmed V and J ends, which lost 5 bases and 6 bases, there was a span of 16 bases. CDR3 length: 15 residues. The V gene's germline CDR1 is SGHTA and CDR2 FQGNSA. TCRdb re-derived calls from the 5' RACE reads in MiXCR, one entry per CDR3 protein. Of 350,000 to 450,000 distinct CDR3 sequences in the sample, 6.2% were seen once. Study-wide results and caveats: The secondary T-cell response peaked on day 5, not day 15, but was weaker.

The chain recombines TRBV7-2 with TRBJ2-2, with D possibly matching TRBD2 (5 bases). The specimen was PBMCs, collected 5 days after the yellow fever booster vaccination. The receptor was derived from a man aged 25-45 years who received the YFV17D yellow fever vaccine. CDR3 DNA: TGTGCCAGCAGCCCAAGTTTGGCGGGCGCCGGGGAGCTGTTTTTT. This sequence encodes CASSPSLAGAGELFF.